What follows is one T cell receptor beta chain and its context. Its antigen is unidentified. This record belongs to a study of cytomegalovirus exposure and HLA in healthy donors. About the research overall: HLA-typed donors were the source of about 85 million unique TCRs held in an early data release.

Use of 60 Vbeta and 13 Jbeta primers characterized the PCR. Repertoires were generated with immunoSEQ multiplex PCR, while TCRdb's copy carries only in-frame clones and drops some. The data hold approximately 74,000 clones, with about 60% observed a single time. Findings and limits, study-wide: As a later analysis showed, a missense DCLRE1C variant was linked to trimming of TCR beta V- and J-genes. In most subjects, TCR beta sequences reportedly gave accurate predictions of HLA-A and HLA-B alleles.

The V gene's germline CDR1 is MNHNS and CDR2 SASEGT. This CDR3 has 13 residues. The ends were cut back, 4 bases at V and 0 bases at J, with 4 bases in the middle. The specimen sequenced was PBMCs. This receptor was obtained from a man aged 25 to 40 in good health and CMV-seropositive. V usage is TRBV6-1 and J usage is TRBJ1-5, with unresolved D. The CDR3 region has the DNA TGTGCCAGCAGTGTAGATAGCAATCAGCCCCAGCATTTT. Encoded protein: CASSVDSNQPQHF.